Here is one T cell receptor beta chain with its context. Its antigen remains unknown. Looked up from germline, CDR1 is MGHRA and CDR2 is YSYEKL. The CDR3 runs 14 residues. V shed 4 bases and J shed 3 bases, with 10 bases lying between them. This sample was included in a study of cytomegalovirus exposure and HLA in healthy donors. Study-wide results and limits: Later on, an analysis tied some 17,000 TCR beta sequences to HLA alleles at 0.05 false discovery rate. Later, an analysis showed that TCR beta chains associated with HLA were more clonally expanded than others that were equally common. Available immune exposure information was restricted to CMV serostatus only.

The PCR made use of 60 Vbeta and 13 Jbeta primers. Sequenced by immunoSEQ multiplex PCR; TCRdb stores in-frame clones only, minus some. The sample includes roughly 160,000 clones, roughly 84% of them seen just once. The chain joins TRBV4-1 to TRBJ1-5, with D maybe TRBD1 (6 bases). Sequenced sample: PBMCs. This TCR came from a boy aged 2 to 10 in good health and CMV-seronegative. The CDR3 DNA sequence: TGCGCCAGCAGCCCCGGACAGAACAATCAGCCCCAGCATTTT. The encoded protein is CASSPGQNNQPQHF.